What follows describes a single T cell receptor beta chain. The sample comes from a study of blood T cell repertoires in COVID-19. Authors' methods: Amplification with reference gene primers provided the estimates of nucleated cell counts. The protocol was immunoSEQ multiplex PCR, while the TCRdb copy is restricted to in-frame clones and leaves out a portion. Clone size and the V and J calls come from that table; the DNA yielded D and trimming. The profile shows about 480,000 clones, approximately 88% of them singletons. The cohort comprised adults aged roughly 18 to 100 years residing in approximately 25 US areas. Trimming left V 8 bases short and J 1 base short, with 17 bases between. Germline CDR1 and CDR2: MGHDK and SYGVNS. The CDR3 extends over 15 amino acids.

The source is a middle-aged woman who had recovered from COVID-19. Source material: PBMCs or T cells enriched from blood (not recorded which). This chain joins TRBV25-1 and TRBJ1-1, with D possibly matching TRBD1 (6 bases). CDR3 DNA: TGTGCCAGCTCAGTCCGAGGGGGACAGAACACTGAAGCTTTCTTT. Protein: CASSVRGGQNTEAFF.